The 11 T cell receptor beta chains below come from one sample, sequenced in a study of cytomegalovirus exposure and HLA in healthy donors. It was with 60 Vbeta and 13 Jbeta primers that the PCR ran. Clones were sequenced by immunoSEQ multiplex PCR, and TCRdb holds only the in-frame ones, with some missing. The sample shows some 170,000 clones, roughly 79% of them seen only once. The sequenced material came from PBMCs. All receptors come from a man in his late teens or twenties in good health and CMV-seropositive.

This clone showed up just a few times. The rearrangement links TRBV18 to TRBJ1-1; 10 nucleotides agree with TRBD1. Per the germline V gene, CDR1 is KGHSH and CDR2 is LQKENI. There are 17 residues in the CDR3. V shed 6 bases, J shed 5 bases, and the junction held 15 bases outside the gene matches. The CDR3 reads CASSWGQGLYRWTEAFF. The CDR3 DNA sequence: TGTGCCAGCTCTTGGGGACAGGGGCTATATCGATGGACTGAAGCTTTCTTT.

As concerns this clone: One junction end does not reproduce the germline sequence, and a read error may be involved. The chain has TRBV7-7 and TRBJ2-2, with TRBD2 identical over 14 bases. This CDR3 spans 16 amino acids. Germline V gene data show CDR1 as SSHAT and CDR2 as FNYEAQ (reference sequence). DNA of the CDR3: TGTGCTAGCAGCTTGACTAGCGGGAGGGACACCGGGGAGCTGTTTTTT. Protein product: CASSLTSGRDTGELFF.

V is TRBV30 and J is TRBJ1-1, with unresolved D. The CDR3 length is 13 residues. Per germline, CDR1 GTSNPN and CDR2 SVGIG (reference sequence). V was clipped by 4 bases and J by 7 bases, with 16 bases between them. The CDR3 protein is CAWNHPGEIEAFF. CDR3 in DNA: TGTGCCTGGAACCACCCCGGGGAGATTGAAGCTTTCTTT.

This clone has only one observation. V gene TRBV4-1 combines with J gene TRBJ2-7; TRBD2 matches at 10 bases. Germline V gene data show CDR1 as MGHRA and CDR2 as YSYEKL. Losses at the gene ends were 4 bases for V and 0 bases for J; bases not matched to a gene: 3. CDR3 size: 15 residues. The CDR3 DNA is TGCGCCAGCAGCCCAGCGGGAGGGAGCTCCTACGAGCAGTACTTC. It specifies CASSPAGGSSYEQYF.

This chain uses TRBV9 with TRBJ2-6, with TRBD1 matching over 9 bases. From germline, CDR1 is SGDLS and CDR2 YYNGEE. V gave up 3 bases and J gave up 2 bases; unmatched junction bases: 6. This CDR3 comprises 17 residues. DNA for the CDR3: TGTGCCAGCAGCGAGACAGGGGGACGGGCTGGGGCCAACGTCCTGACTTTC. Translated: CASSETGGRAGANVLTF.

Only a few counts were recorded for this clone. The chain couples TRBV5-6 to TRBJ1-2, with 8 bases lining up with TRBD1. From germline, CDR1 is SGHDT and CDR2 YYEEEE. Losses at the gene ends were 6 bases for V and 6 bases for J; bases not matched to a gene: 10. This CDR3 is built from 14 residues. CDR3 DNA sequence: TGTGCCAGCACCACGGACAGGGCGGTAAATGGCTACACCTTC. Its translation is CASTTDRAVNGYTF.

The chain uses TRBV5-4 and TRBJ2-1; D possibly corresponds to TRBD1 (6 bases). Trimming cost V 0 bases and J 2 bases, with 18 bases left between them. Germline V lookup: CDR1 SGHNT, CDR2 YYREEE (reference sequence). The CDR3 runs 18 residues. In nucleotides, the CDR3 is TGTGCCAGCAGCTTGGGACAGGTCGGCGGGTTTACCTACAATGAGCAGTTCTTC. Translation: CASSLGQVGGFTYNEQFF.

The rearrangement joins TRBV5-1 to TRBJ2-4; the match to TRBD2 covers 7 bases. Germline CDR1 is SGHRS and CDR2 is YFSETQ. V lost 3 bases, J lost 8 bases, and 14 bases stayed unmatched. The CDR3 loop spans 16 amino acids. The CDR3 sequence: CASSSGEGSPPDIQYF. CDR3 coding DNA: TGCGCCAGCAGCTCCGGGGAGGGGAGTCCCCCAGACATTCAGTACTTC. The full variable domain, completed using reference TRBV5-1 and TRBJ2-4, is KAGVTQTPRYLIKTRGQQVTLSCSPISGHRSVSWYQQTPGQGLQFLFEYFSETQRNKGNFPGRFSGRQFSNSRSEMNVSTLELGDSALYLCASSSGEGSPPDIQYFGAGTRLSVL.

The chain has TRBV5-1 and TRBJ1-4; no clear D. Trimming cost V 2 bases and J 0 bases, with 8 bases left between them. Germline-derived CDR1 and CDR2 are SGHRS and YFSETQ. The CDR3 consists of 15 residues. The CDR3 region is CASSLNSATNEKLFF. Written as DNA, the CDR3 is TGCGCCAGCAGCTTAAATTCTGCAACTAATGAAAAACTGTTTTTT.

The genes are TRBV27 and TRBJ2-1, with TRBD1 identical over 9 bases. CDR1 is MNHEY and CDR2 is SMNVEV in the germline V gene (reference sequence). V shed 2 bases and J 6 bases; nucleotides not matched to a gene: 5. The CDR3 contains 15 residues. The CDR3 DNA reads TGTGCCAGCAGTTTAGGGGACAGGGTAAGCAATGAGCAGTTCTTC. Its translation: CASSLGDRVSNEQFF.

The chain joins TRBV5-6 to TRBJ2-1, with D tentatively TRBD2 (5 bases). V was pared by 4 bases and J by 6 bases, with 11 bases between. This CDR3 contains 13 residues. Germline CDR1 reads SGHDT; CDR2 reads YYEEEE. CDR3 loop: CASSRTGPNEQFF. CDR3 bases: TGTGCCAGCAGCCGGACTGGTCCCAATGAGCAGTTCTTC.